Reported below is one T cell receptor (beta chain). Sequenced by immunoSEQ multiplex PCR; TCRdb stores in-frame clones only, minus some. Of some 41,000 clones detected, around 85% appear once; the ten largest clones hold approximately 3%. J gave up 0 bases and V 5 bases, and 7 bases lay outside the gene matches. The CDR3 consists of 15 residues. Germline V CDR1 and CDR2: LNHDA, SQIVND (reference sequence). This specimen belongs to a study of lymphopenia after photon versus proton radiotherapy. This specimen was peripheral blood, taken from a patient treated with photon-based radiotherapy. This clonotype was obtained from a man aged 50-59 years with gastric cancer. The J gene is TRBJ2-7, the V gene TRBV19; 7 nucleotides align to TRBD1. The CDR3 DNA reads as TGTGCCAGTAGTCCAGGACAGGCCATCTCCTACGAGCAGTACTTC. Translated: CASSPGQAISYEQYF.